These 27 T cell receptor beta chains originate from one sample sequenced in a study of follicular helper T cells after annual influenza vaccination. The time point is: 2015-2016 season, 7 days after influenza vaccination. Sequencing was performed with immunoSEQ multiplex PCR; in TCRdb, only in-frame clones are kept and a portion is missing. The sample shows 2,000 or so clones, over 65% of them seen only once. This material consisted of CXCR5+ CD38- circulating T follicular helper cells from blood, taken 7 days after influenza vaccination. Sample subset: circulating Tfh, non-naive CD4+CXCR5+PD-1+ (ICOS+CD38+ or ICOS-CD38-). The source of these receptors is an adult who received the influenza vaccine.

The CDR3 reads CASFSSSYEQYF. Here the CDR3 DNA reads TGTGCCAGCTTCTCGAGCTCCTACGAGCAGTACTTC. This chain links TRBV27 with TRBJ2-7; D unclear. The CDR3 spans 12 residues. Germline V gene data show CDR1 as MNHEY and CDR2 as SMNVEV (reference sequence). Trimming left V 8 bases short and J 0 bases short, with 8 bases between.

V gene TRBV19 combines with J gene TRBJ2-1, with 7 bases matching TRBD1. There are 14 residues in the CDR3. Germline V gene lookup returns CDR1 LNHDA and CDR2 SQIVND (reference sequence). The junction had 8 bases not matched to a gene; V was cut back by 5 bases and J by 7 bases. The CDR3 sequence: CASSAARGHNEQFF. In nucleotides, the CDR3 is TGTGCCAGTAGTGCCGCGAGGGGGCATAATGAGCAGTTCTTC.

This chain links TRBV19 with TRBJ1-1; no definite D call. CDR1 and CDR2 (germline): LNHDA, SQIVND (reference sequence). The V gene lost 7 bases and the J gene lost 0 bases, with 12 bases spanning the gap. The CDR3 spans 14 residues. In nucleotides, the CDR3 is TGTGCCAGTACCGTCGGATCCTTGAACACTGAAGCTTTCTTT. It is translated as CASTVGSLNTEAFF.

The V gene is TRBV7-8, the J gene TRBJ2-7; 8 bases agree with TRBD1. J gave up 3 bases and V 1 base, and 5 bases lay outside the gene matches. This CDR3 has 15 residues. CDR1 and CDR2 (germline): SGHVS, FQNEAQ. The CDR3 sequence is CASSLGTGTVYEQYF. The CDR3 nucleotides are TGTGCCAGCAGCTTAGGGACAGGGACTGTCTACGAGCAGTACTTC.

The rearrangement uses TRBV5-1 and TRBJ2-3, with 13 bases matching TRBD2. From germline, CDR1 is SGHRS and CDR2 YFSETQ. The CDR3 contains 21 residues. J lost 3 bases, V lost 0 bases, and 16 bases had no gene match. The CDR3: CASSLGRTSGGDRTGTDTQYF. In nucleotides, the CDR3 is TGCGCCAGCAGCTTGGGAAGGACTAGCGGGGGAGACCGGACCGGTACAGATACGCAGTATTTT.

The chain carries TRBV11-2 and TRBJ2-7; TRBD2 matches 7 bases. J was trimmed by 5 bases and V by 4 bases; bases with no gene match: 14. The CDR3 has 16 residues. Germline CDR1 is SGHAT and CDR2 is FQNNGV. Written as DNA, the CDR3 is TGTGCCAGCAGCTCCTCCATAGGGGAGGGCCGAAACGAGCAGTACGTC. The encoded protein is CASSSSIGEGRNEQYV.

This clone was recorded only once. The rearrangement joins TRBV28 to TRBJ2-7; possibly TRBD2 for D (5 bases). Trimming took 2 bases from V and 0 from J, leaving 11 bases between them. The CDR3 extends over 15 amino acids. CDR1 and CDR2 from the germline V gene are MDHEN and SYDVKM. CDR3 protein: CASSLQLEDSYEQYF. In nucleotides, the CDR3 is TGTGCCAGCAGTTTACAGTTGGAGGACTCCTACGAGCAGTACTTC.

The CDR3 region is CASSQGATAGELFF. The CDR3 coding sequence is TGTGCCAGCTCCCAGGGGGCAACAGCCGGGGAGCTGTTTTTT. The genes are TRBV18 and TRBJ2-2, with 8 bases matching TRBD1. The CDR3 covers 14 residues. J lost 6 bases, V lost 6 bases, and 6 bases had no gene match. Germline-derived CDR1 and CDR2 are KGHSH and LQKENI.

The chain combines TRBV7-9 with TRBJ1-4; 7 bases map to TRBD1. CDR3 size: 14 residues. CDR1 is SEHNR and CDR2 is FQNEAQ in the germline V gene (reference sequence). J was trimmed by 8 bases and V by 4 bases; bases with no gene match: 7. CDR3 coding DNA: TGTGCCAGCAGCTACCGGGACAGTGGCGAAAAACTGTTTTTT. Its protein is CASSYRDSGEKLFF.

This clone showed up just a few times. The chain employs TRBV7-9 and TRBJ2-7, with D uncertain. The germline CDR1 and CDR2 sequences are SEHNR and FQNEAQ (reference sequence). The CDR3 covers 13 residues. V was cut by 3 bases and J by 5 bases, with 11 bases left in between. CDR3: CASSFSLSHEQYF. CDR3 nucleotides: TGTGCCAGCAGCTTCTCCCTGTCCCACGAGCAGTACTTC.

V and J are TRBV6-4 and TRBJ2-3; TRBD2 matches at 10 bases. The junction had 16 bases not matched to a gene; V was cut back by 5 bases and J by 5 bases. The CDR3 is 18 amino acids. The V gene's germline CDR1 is MRHNA and CDR2 SNTAGT. The CDR3 reads CASSPWASGGGEQDTQYF. CDR3 DNA: TGTGCCAGCAGTCCTTGGGCTAGCGGGGGAGGGGAACAAGATACGCAGTATTTT.

The chain uses TRBV28 and TRBJ2-2; 8 nucleotides align to TRBD1. The CDR3 covers 14 residues. Germline CDR1 is MDHEN and CDR2 is SYDVKM. The trim removed 6 bases at V and 5 bases at J, leaving 5 bases unmatched. DNA of the CDR3: TGTGCCAGCAGCCCAGGGGGCAGGACCGGGGAGCTGTTTTTT. Its protein product is CASSPGGRTGELFF.

The chain employs TRBV10-1 and TRBJ2-1; 13 bases match TRBD2. Germline lookup yields CDR1 WNHNN and CDR2 SYGVQD (reference sequence). The trim removed 2 bases at V and 7 bases at J, leaving 2 bases unmatched. CDR3 length equals 15 residues. The CDR3: CASSEGTSGTNEQFF. CDR3 nucleotide sequence: TGCGCCAGCAGTGAGGGGACTAGCGGGACAAATGAGCAGTTCTTC.

The rearrangement joins TRBV19 to TRBJ1-5; no clear D gene. Germline CDR1 reads LNHDA; CDR2 reads SQIVND (reference sequence). There are 13 residues in the CDR3. Trimming shortened V by 7 bases and J by 1 base, and 8 bases separated the two germline ends. Written as DNA, the CDR3 is TGTGCCAGTACCCACGGGAGCAATCAGCCCCAGCATTTT. As protein: CASTHGSNQPQHF.

The chain couples TRBV11-3 to TRBJ2-7; 8 bases are shared with TRBD1. The CDR3 runs 15 residues. The junction had 10 bases not matched to a gene; V was cut back by 7 bases and J by 2 bases. From germline, CDR1 is SGHNT and CDR2 YENEEA. The CDR3 is CASTLGTGETYEQYV. The CDR3 nucleotides are TGTGCCAGCACCCTGGGGACAGGCGAAACCTACGAGCAGTACGTC.

V and J are TRBV11-2 and TRBJ2-3, with D hard to call. Trimming took off 7 bases at V and 0 bases at J, with 14 bases between the two ends. This CDR3 spans 15 amino acids. Germline V lookup: CDR1 SGHAT, CDR2 FQNNGV. For the CDR3, the DNA is TGTGCCAGCATCCACCGGGTCAATAGCACAGATACGCAGTATTTT. This gives the protein CASIHRVNSTDTQYF.

V and J are TRBV5-6 and TRBJ2-2, with D unclear. Germline V CDR1 and CDR2: SGHDT, YYEEEE. Trimming stripped 0 bases from V and 4 bases from J, with 7 bases between. This CDR3 has 14 amino acids. CDR3 nucleotide sequence: TGTGCCAGCAGCTTGGGGTCAACCACCGGGGAGCTGTTTTTT. This codes for CASSLGSTTGELFF. Based on the CDR3 plus reference TRBV5-6 and TRBJ2-2, the full variable domain is DAGVTQSPTHLIKTRGQQVTLRCSPKSGHDTVSWYQQALGQGPQFIFQYYEEEERQRGNFPDRFSGHQFPNYSSELNVNALLLGDSALYLCASSLGSTTGELFFGEGSRLTVL.

This sequence joins TRBV6-1 and TRBJ1-5; D is uncertain. Trimming stripped 1 base from V and 7 bases from J, with 8 bases between. This CDR3 contains 13 residues. Looked up from germline, CDR1 is MNHNS and CDR2 is SASEGT. CDR3 in amino acids: CASSEGDRQPQHF. The CDR3 bases are TGTGCCAGCAGTGAAGGGGATCGGCAGCCCCAGCATTTT.

A few counts support this clone. The chain links TRBV7-3 to TRBJ2-1; D remains unclear. The CDR3 is 13 amino acids. Germline assignment: CDR1 SGHTA and CDR2 FQGTGA. V was trimmed by 5 bases and J by 6 bases, leaving 11 bases between them. CDR3 nucleotide sequence: TGTGCCAGCAGCCCCAGCCCGGGCAATGAGCAGTTCTTC. The encoded protein is CASSPSPGNEQFF.

This chain joins TRBV5-1 and TRBJ2-3; 10 bases agree with TRBD2. Germline CDR1 reads SGHRS; CDR2 reads YFSETQ. With 4 bases clipped from V and 5 bases from J, the junction kept 4 bases outside the gene matches. This CDR3 has 14 residues. The DNA for the CDR3 is TGCGCCAGCAGCAGCGGGAGGGCGGTAGATACGCAGTATTTT. This codes for CASSSGRAVDTQYF.

The chain has TRBV19 and TRBJ2-5, with D perhaps matching TRBD1 (6 bases). Germline V gene sequence: CDR1 LNHDA, CDR2 SQIVND (reference sequence). The CDR3 loop spans 12 amino acids. The CDR3 spells CVLQGPPETQYF. CDR3 coding DNA: TGTGTCCTACAGGGTCCCCCAGAGACCCAGTACTTC.

The genes are TRBV7-9 and TRBJ1-4; TRBD1 aligns across 9 bases. V was clipped by 4 bases and J by 3 bases; unmatched bases: 3. The CDR3 length is 15 residues. Germline V gene sequence: CDR1 SEHNR, CDR2 FQNEAQ (reference sequence). The CDR3 DNA follows: TGTGCCAGCAGCTACGGGACAGGGCCTAATGAAAAACTGTTTTTT. Translation: CASSYGTGPNEKLFF.

This chain links TRBV7-2 with TRBJ1-1, with D perhaps matching TRBD1 (6 bases). Germline CDR1 and CDR2: SGHTA and FQGNSA. Trimming removed 5 bases from V and 8 bases from J, with 21 bases in between. This CDR3 has 15 residues. The CDR3 DNA follows: TGTGCCAGCAGCCGCAGGACCGGACAGCTTATAGAAGCTTTCTTT. It is translated as CASSRRTGQLIEAFF.

J is TRBJ2-5 and V is TRBV5-6, with a possible D match to TRBD1 (5 bases). The germline CDR1 and CDR2 sequences are SGHDT and YYEEEE. With 0 bases removed from V and 5 bases from J, the gap between germline ends came to 8 bases. The CDR3 is 13 amino acids. The CDR3, as DNA: TGTGCCAGCAGCTTGGCTAACAGGGAGACCCAGTACTTC. This codes for CASSLANRETQYF.

This clone was seen a few times. The genes are TRBV6-8 and TRBJ2-3; 7 bases are a match to TRBD1. The CDR3 totals 16 residues. Unmatched junction bases numbered 9, after V lost 2 bases and J lost 4 bases. Looked up from germline, CDR1 is MNHGY and CDR2 is SAAAGT. CDR3 DNA: TGTGCCAGCAGTTACCGGAAGGGGGCGGTGGCAGATACGCAGTATTTT. The encoded protein is CASSYRKGAVADTQYF.

The gene calls are TRBV7-2 and TRBJ2-2; D remains unclear. CDR3 length equals 15 residues. The germline V gene encodes CDR1 SGHTA and CDR2 FQGNSA. Between the trimmed V and J ends, which lost 3 bases and 1 base, there was a span of 9 bases. DNA of the CDR3: TGTGCCAGCAGCTTCGTTGTCCAGAACACCGGGGAGCTGTTTTTT. Its protein is CASSFVVQNTGELFF. Based on the CDR3 plus reference TRBV7-2 and TRBJ2-2, the full variable domain is GAGVSQSPSNKVTEKGKDVELRCDPISGHTALYWYRQSLGQGLEFLIYFQGNSAPDKSGLPSDRFSAERTGGSVSTLTIQRTQQEDSAVYLCASSFVVQNTGELFFGEGSRLTVL.

This clone was recorded a few times. The gene calls are TRBV6-6 and TRBJ1-2; 9 bases fit TRBD1. This CDR3 is built from 14 residues. The J segment lost 4 bases and the V segment lost 2 bases, leaving 2 bases of the junction unmatched. Germline V gene sequence: CDR1 MNHNY, CDR2 SVGAGI (reference sequence). CDR3 sequence reads: CASSYLDRGYGYTF. In nucleotides, the CDR3 is TGTGCCAGCAGTTACCTGGACAGGGGCTATGGCTACACCTTC.